Presented here are 32 T cell receptor beta chains from one specimen sequenced in a study of T cell repertoires in cytomegalovirus infection. TCRdb reprocessed the reads via MiXCR and lists one record per CDR3 protein. This sample yields roughly 230,000 distinct CDR3 sequences, of which approximately 15% are seen a single time; about 45% belongs to the top ten. Sequenced input: CD8+ T cells from PBMCs. The receptors shown here come from a human donor in good health (CMV status not recorded). Some clones in this sample may be carry-over from other donors' samples.

This clonotype was counted ten times or more. The rearrangement joins TRBV7-8 to TRBJ2-7; a weak D match, TRBD2 (5 bases). V lost 5 bases and J lost 3, with 17 bases in between. This CDR3 is built from 15 residues. Germline lookup yields CDR1 SGHVS and CDR2 FQNEAQ. CDR3 loop: CASSQSRDPLYEQYF. CDR3 sequence (DNA): TGTGCCAGCAGCCAATCCCGGGATCCCCTCTACGAGCAGTACTTC.

This clonotype was recorded a few times. The gene calls are TRBV7-6 and TRBJ1-2; 8 bases align to TRBD1. The V gene's germline CDR1 is SGHVS and CDR2 FNYEAQ. The CDR3 runs to 14 residues. With 2 bases clipped from V and 6 bases from J, the junction kept 5 bases outside the gene matches. The CDR3 loop is CASSLSGGDDGYTF. The CDR3 DNA follows: TGTGCCAGCAGCTTATCAGGGGGCGACGATGGCTACACCTTC.

The chain recombines TRBV29-1 with TRBJ2-1; perhaps TRBD2 as D (7 bases). The germline V gene encodes CDR1 SQVTM and CDR2 ANQGSEA. V dropped 4 bases and J dropped 4 bases, with 14 bases sitting between them. The CDR3 runs to 14 residues. The CDR3 sequence is CSVVGGLEYNEQFF. Written as DNA, the CDR3 is TGCAGCGTTGTGGGGGGGCTAGAATACAATGAGCAGTTCTTC.

This chain joins TRBV6-2 or TRBV6-3 and TRBJ2-7, with 7 bases matching TRBD2. From germline, CDR1 is MNHEY and CDR2 SVGEGT. Trimming cost V 6 bases and J 2 bases; bases outside gene matches: 7. The length of the CDR3 is 14 residues. CDR3 bases: TGTGCCAGCAGAGGTGCAGGGACTACCTACGAGCAGTACTTC. Protein product: CASRGAGTTYEQYF.

The chain couples TRBV20-1 to TRBJ1-1; TRBD1 matches 8 bases. From germline, CDR1 is DFQATT and CDR2 SNEGSKA (reference sequence). V gave up 0 bases and J gave up 3 bases; unmatched junction bases: 6. The CDR3 consists of 15 residues. CDR3: CSARDLTGEDTEAFF. The DNA of the CDR3 is TGCAGTGCTAGAGACCTGACAGGGGAGGACACTGAAGCTTTCTTT.

This clonotype was detected ten times or more. The gene calls are TRBV7-2 and TRBJ2-2; no firm D call. The CDR3 is 11 residues long. Trimming took 7 bases from V and 5 from J, leaving 5 bases between them. Germline V lookup: CDR1 SGHTA, CDR2 FQGNSA. CDR3 region: CASTGTGELFF. The CDR3 DNA is TGTGCCAGCACCGGGACCGGGGAGCTGTTTTTT. The full variable domain, rest sourced from reference TRBV7-2 and TRBJ2-2, is GAGVSQSPSNKVTEKGKDVELRCDPISGHTALYWYRQSLGQGLEFLIYFQGNSAPDKSGLPSDRFSAERTGGSVSTLTIQRTQQEDSAVYLCASTGTGELFFGEGSRLTVL.

The table lists this clonotype with a few counts. The gene calls are TRBV28 and TRBJ2-4, with a weak D call TRBD1 (8 bases). This CDR3 is 18 amino acids long. Trimming removed 5 bases from V and 1 base from J, with 21 bases in between. Germline CDR1 and CDR2: MDHEN and SYDVKM. CDR3 in amino acids: CASSGVQTGEGAKNIQYF. The CDR3 region has the DNA TGTGCCAGCAGTGGCGTCCAGACAGGGGAGGGGGCCAAAAACATTCAGTACTTC.

This clonotype has a handful of counts. This chain joins TRBV6-6 and TRBJ2-7, with no clear D. The CDR3 extends over 16 amino acids. V lost 0 bases to trimming and J lost 0 bases, with 12 bases between them. The germline CDR1 and CDR2 sequences are MNHNY and SVGAGI (reference sequence). The CDR3 DNA sequence: TGTGCCAGCAGTTACTCGAGAAGACACAGCTCCTACGAGCAGTACTTC. It specifies CASSYSRRHSSYEQYF.

V usage is TRBV7-9 and J usage is TRBJ2-3, with 10 bases aligning to TRBD1. The junction had 6 bases not matched to a gene; V was cut back by 8 bases and J by 4 bases. Germline CDR1 reads SEHNR; CDR2 reads FQNEAQ (reference sequence). The CDR3 has 14 amino acids. The CDR3 spells CASEGTGVPDTQYF. CDR3 sequence (DNA): TGTGCCAGCGAAGGGACAGGGGTCCCAGATACGCAGTATTTT.

The rearrangement links TRBV20-1 to TRBJ1-1; D gene unclear. Per germline, CDR1 DFQATT and CDR2 SNEGSKA (reference sequence). The CDR3 runs 11 residues. V was trimmed by 8 bases and J by 4 bases, leaving 11 bases between them. The CDR3 here is CSFHGFTEAFF. The CDR3 DNA is TGCAGTTTCCACGGGTTCACTGAAGCTTTCTTT.

V and J are TRBV13 and TRBJ1-2; D call uncertain. The length of the CDR3 is 17 residues. Germline-derived CDR1 and CDR2 are PRHDT and FYEKMQ (reference sequence). Trimming removed 0 bases from V and 6 bases from J, with 20 bases in between. As DNA, the CDR3 is TGTGCCAGCAGCTTAGGTTTGGATTCACAGTCTCTCCATGGCTACACCTTC. It yields the protein CASSLGLDSQSLHGYTF.

This clonotype was detected ten times or more. The chain is built from TRBV20-1 and TRBJ2-3; 11 nucleotides align to TRBD2. CDR1 DFQATT and CDR2 SNEGSKA come from the germline V gene (reference sequence). The CDR3 sequence is 17 residues long. V gave up 5 bases and J gave up 0 bases; unmatched junction bases: 10. The DNA for the CDR3 is TGCAGTGCTCGAAAGACTAGCGGGGTAACTAGCACAGATACGCAGTATTTT. This translates into CSARKTSGVTSTDTQYF.

The rearrangement links TRBV7-9 to TRBJ2-3; D perhaps matches TRBD2 (7 bases). Germline values: CDR1 SEHNR, CDR2 FQNEAQ (reference sequence). The CDR3 runs to 15 residues. Trimming removed 8 bases at V and 5 bases at J, with 20 bases between. The CDR3 loop reads CASLGGAGIGDTQYF. The CDR3 nucleotides read TGTGCCAGCCTAGGGGGGGCTGGTATCGGAGATACGCAGTATTTT.

The V gene is TRBV7-4, the J gene TRBJ2-7; no clear D gene. This CDR3 has 15 residues. The V gene lost 2 bases and the J gene lost 0 bases, with 11 bases spanning the gap. In germline, CDR1 is SGHVT, CDR2 SQSDAQ. The CDR3 sequence: CASSLKPQVSYEQYF. As DNA, the CDR3 is TGTGCCAGCAGCTTAAAACCCCAGGTCTCCTACGAGCAGTACTTC.

This clonotype was seen at least ten times. J is TRBJ1-1 and V is TRBV7-6; tentative D call: TRBD1 (5 bases). Germline V gives CDR1 SGHVS, CDR2 FNYEAQ. There are 15 residues in the CDR3. V lost 5 bases and J lost 5, with 18 bases in between. CDR3: CASSPGWGEETEAFF. As DNA, the CDR3 is TGTGCCAGCAGCCCAGGGTGGGGGGAAGAAACTGAAGCTTTCTTT.

This clonotype was seen a few times. The V gene is TRBV2, the J gene TRBJ1-2; D ambiguous. The V end lost 4 bases, the J end lost 0 bases, and 15 bases lay between the germline ends. The length of the CDR3 is 16 residues. Looked up from germline, CDR1 is SNHLY and CDR2 is FYNNEI. The CDR3, as DNA: TGTGCCAGCAGTGGCTCAGGAGGAAATACTAACTATGGCTACACCTTC. Translated, it gives CASSGSGGNTNYGYTF. Supplemented by reference TRBV2 and TRBJ1-2, the full variable domain reads EPEVTQTPSHQVTQMGQEVILRCVPISNHLYFYWYRQILGQKVEFLVSFYNNEISEKSEIFDDQFSVERPDGSNFTLKIRSTKLEDSAMYFCASSGSGGNTNYGYTFGSGTRLTVV.

The sample holds many counts of this clonotype. The CDR3 DNA reads as TGTGCCAGTAGTATTCCTCCGGGACAGAGGGGATTGAACACTGAAGCTTTCTTT. This gives the protein CASSIPPGQRGLNTEAFF. The chain has TRBV19 and TRBJ1-1, with 7 bases lining up with TRBD1. The germline V gene has CDR1 LNHDA and CDR2 SQIVND (reference sequence). The CDR3 runs 18 residues. After removal of 3 bases from V and 0 bases from J, the junction contained 13 bases not matched to a gene.

The rearrangement links TRBV2 to TRBJ1-6; 7 bases are shared with TRBD1. This CDR3 is 14 amino acids long. Germline CDR1 SNHLY, CDR2 FYNNEI. The V segment lost 2 bases and the J segment 10 bases; nucleotides outside the gene matches: 5. The CDR3 region has the DNA TGTGCCAGCAGTGAAATCAGGGGGGGATCACCCCTCCACTTT. Amino acids: CASSEIRGGSPLHF.

This clonotype was recorded at least ten times. The chain links TRBV7-2 to TRBJ2-1; D is unresolved. Germline values: CDR1 SGHTA, CDR2 FQGNSA. V dropped 8 bases and J dropped 4 bases, with 33 bases sitting between them. The CDR3 consists of 20 residues. CDR3 nucleotides: TGTGCCAGCGGCCTTAGTAGGAAGACGGACGGAACTACGGGTTACAATGAGCAGTTCTTC. Protein: CASGLSRKTDGTTGYNEQFF.

There are a few counts of this clonotype. The gene calls are TRBV7-9 and TRBJ2-5, with 10 nucleotides matching TRBD2. Germline loops: CDR1 SEHNR, CDR2 FQNEAQ (reference sequence). Trimming at V came to 2 bases and at J to 4 bases, leaving 10 bases not matched to a gene. The CDR3 has 17 residues. The CDR3 is CASSLMSPSGGLETQYF. As DNA, the CDR3 is TGTGCCAGCAGCTTAATGAGTCCTAGCGGGGGTCTAGAGACCCAGTACTTC. The whole variable domain, filled in from reference TRBV7-9 and TRBJ2-5, reads DTGVSQNPRHKITKRGQNVTFRCDPISEHNRLYWYRQTLGQGPEFLTYFQNEAQLEKSRLLSDRFSAERPKGSFSTLEIQRTEQGDSAMYLCASSLMSPSGGLETQYFGPGTRLLVL.

The chain carries TRBV20-1 and TRBJ2-7; TRBD1 aligns across 8 bases. Germline CDR1 DFQATT, CDR2 SNEGSKA (reference sequence). V shed 0 bases, J shed 1 base, and the junction held 5 bases outside the gene matches. The CDR3 spans 15 residues. This CDR3 is CSARDLDRVSYEQYF. CDR3 in DNA: TGCAGTGCTAGAGATCTGGACAGGGTGTCCTACGAGCAGTACTTC.

In regard to this clonotype: Without the conserved terminal phenylalanine or tryptophan, this CDR3 likely stems from a read error. Here the CDR3 reads CASSYSNYGATNEKLFS. For the CDR3, the DNA is TGTGCCAGCAGTTACTCGAATTACGGTGCAACTAATGAAAAACTGTTTTCT. The J gene is TRBJ1-4, the V gene TRBV6-5; D not certain. The V gene's germline CDR1 is MNHEY and CDR2 SVGAGI. Deletions cut 0 bases from V and 0 bases from J, with 11 bases between. There are 17 residues in the CDR3.

This clonotype has more than one count but fewer than ten. The V gene is TRBV27, the J gene TRBJ2-1; 8 bases fit TRBD2. The CDR3 extends over 15 amino acids. V was clipped by 2 bases and J by 5 bases; unmatched bases: 5. The germline V gene encodes CDR1 MNHEY and CDR2 SMNVEV (reference sequence). The CDR3 protein is CASSLGLAGNNEQFF. The CDR3 DNA reads as TGTGCCAGCAGTTTAGGGCTAGCGGGTAACAATGAGCAGTTCTTC.

As regards this clonotype: At one of its ends the junction is not consistent with the germline gene, which may arise from a read error. Here the CDR3 DNA reads TGTGCCACCAGTCGGGCCAGGGAAACCGGGAAGCTGTTTTTT. Translating it yields CATSRARETGKLFF. The J gene is TRBJ2-2, the V gene TRBV24-1, with D perhaps TRBD1 or TRBD2 (5 bases each). The CDR3 contains 14 residues. Germline loops: CDR1 KGHDR, CDR2 SFDVKD.

This clonotype was detected only a few times. This chain connects TRBV29-1 to TRBJ2-7, with D perhaps matching TRBD1 (5 bases). The CDR3 has 14 amino acids. Germline CDR1 reads SQVTM; CDR2 reads ANQGSEA. With 4 bases removed from V and 0 bases from J, the gap between germline ends came to 13 bases. The CDR3 reads CSVGNSQGSYEQYF. CDR3 nucleotide sequence: TGCAGCGTTGGCAACAGCCAGGGCTCCTACGAGCAGTACTTC.

The table lists this clonotype with a few counts. The chain carries TRBV4-3 and TRBJ1-6; no reliable D call. Per the germline V gene, CDR1 is LGHNA and CDR2 is YSLEER. The CDR3 extends over 19 amino acids. The germline V and J ends were trimmed by 0 bases and 3 bases, with 18 bases remaining between them. The CDR3 nucleotides are TGCGCCAGCAGCCAAGAGGCCCCATCACCCAAGCTCTATAATTCACCCCTCCACTTT. It yields the protein CASSQEAPSPKLYNSPLHF.

In its sample, this clonotype was seen many times. V is TRBV29-1 and J is TRBJ2-2; D unclear. Trimming removed 4 bases from V and 4 bases from J, with 13 bases in between. CDR3 size: 14 residues. Looked up from germline, CDR1 is SQVTM and CDR2 is ANQGSEA. DNA of the CDR3: TGCAGCGTTGTCTCCTCCCGGAGCACCGGGGAGCTGTTTTTT. Protein product: CSVVSSRSTGELFF.

The chain couples TRBV5-1 to TRBJ1-1; 8 positions agree with TRBD1. Germline CDR1 SGHRS, CDR2 YFSETQ. The CDR3 sequence is 15 residues long. V lost 5 bases to trimming and J lost 0 bases; unmatched junction nucleotides: 6. The CDR3 spells CASRPDRVMNTEAFF. The CDR3 DNA reads TGCGCCAGCAGACCGGACAGGGTAATGAACACTGAAGCTTTCTTT. The full variable domain, completed using reference TRBV5-1 and TRBJ1-1, is KAGVTQTPRYLIKTRGQQVTLSCSPISGHRSVSWYQQTPGQGLQFLFEYFSETQRNKGNFPGRFSGRQFSNSRSEMNVSTLELGDSALYLCASRPDRVMNTEAFFGQGTRLTVV.

The chain uses TRBV7-2 and TRBJ2-1; D not certain. Germline CDR1 reads SGHTA; CDR2 reads FQGNSA. The CDR3 sequence is 16 residues long. The germline V and J ends were trimmed by 1 base and 7 bases, with 17 bases remaining between them. The CDR3 spells CASSLEQLHPWNEQFF. CDR3 bases: TGTGCCAGCAGCTTAGAACAATTGCATCCGTGGAATGAGCAGTTCTTC.

The chain is built from TRBV15 and TRBJ2-7; D gene unclear. The germline CDR1 and CDR2 sequences are LNHNV and YYDKDF (reference sequence). The CDR3 has 17 amino acids. V was cut by 0 bases and J by 2 bases, with 17 bases left in between. This chain's CDR3 is CATSRDLLAGRTYEQYF. CDR3 sequence (DNA): TGTGCCACCAGCAGAGATCTTCTGGCAGGCAGAACCTACGAGCAGTACTTC.

In regard to this clonotype: Since the CDR3 does not end with the conserved phenylalanine or tryptophan, this likely comes from a read error. The chain recombines TRBV6-2 or TRBV6-3 with TRBJ2-7, with unresolved D. Germline V gene lookup returns CDR1 MNHEY and CDR2 SVGEGT. The V and J ends lost 0 bases and 4 bases respectively, with 13 bases between them. CDR3 size: 15 residues. The DNA of the CDR3 is TGTGCCAGCAGTTACTCCAGAGGAAGAGGTTACGAGCAGTACCTC. It specifies CASSYSRGRGYEQYL.

The V call is TRBV27, the J call TRBJ2-1; 8 positions match TRBD2. V lost 5 bases to trimming and J lost 10 bases; unmatched junction nucleotides: 13. This CDR3 region has 15 residues. Looked up from germline, CDR1 is MNHEY and CDR2 is SMNVEV (reference sequence). In nucleotides, the CDR3 is TGTGCCAGCAGTCTAACGGGGGGGGTAGGACGGGAGCAGTTCTTC. Translating gives CASSLTGGVGREQFF.